The next 3 T cell receptor beta chains were all read from a single sample in a study of T cell changes during pregnancy in multiple sclerosis. TCRdb keeps only in-frame clones here, not all; method: immunoSEQ multiplex PCR. The repertoire holds tens of thousands of clones, approximately 95% seen once, with approximately 0.49% in the top ten. Sample: CD4+ T cells from peripheral blood mononuclear cells, taken in the first trimester of pregnancy. The receptors were gathered from a female donor with multiple sclerosis, enrolled in a pregnancy study.

The V and J genes are TRBV14 and TRBJ1-6; D is possibly TRBD1 (5 bases). Germline-derived CDR1 and CDR2 are SGHDN and FVKESK. The germline V and J ends were trimmed by 4 bases and 7 bases, with 14 bases remaining between them. The CDR3 runs to 15 residues. The CDR3: CASSLRTGGNSPLHF. DNA for the CDR3: TGTGCCAGCAGCCTCAGGACTGGGGGGAATTCACCCCTCCACTTT.

This rearrangement joins TRBV2 to TRBJ2-2, with 7 bases aligning to TRBD1. This CDR3 is built from 14 residues. Losses at the gene ends were 4 bases for V and 4 bases for J; bases not matched to a gene: 3. Per germline, CDR1 SNHLY and CDR2 FYNNEI. The CDR3, as DNA: TGTGCCAGCAGTGTGACAGGGAGCACCGGGGAGCTGTTTTTT. It yields the protein CASSVTGSTGELFF.

The V gene is TRBV7-9, the J gene TRBJ1-2, with 7 bases lining up with TRBD1. The CDR3 consists of 14 residues. The germline V gene has CDR1 SEHNR and CDR2 FQNEAQ (reference sequence). The J segment lost 2 bases and the V segment lost 5 bases, leaving 5 bases of the junction unmatched. This CDR3 reads CASSLRQGNYGYTF. As DNA, the CDR3 is TGTGCCAGCAGCCTACGACAGGGAAACTATGGCTACACCTTC.